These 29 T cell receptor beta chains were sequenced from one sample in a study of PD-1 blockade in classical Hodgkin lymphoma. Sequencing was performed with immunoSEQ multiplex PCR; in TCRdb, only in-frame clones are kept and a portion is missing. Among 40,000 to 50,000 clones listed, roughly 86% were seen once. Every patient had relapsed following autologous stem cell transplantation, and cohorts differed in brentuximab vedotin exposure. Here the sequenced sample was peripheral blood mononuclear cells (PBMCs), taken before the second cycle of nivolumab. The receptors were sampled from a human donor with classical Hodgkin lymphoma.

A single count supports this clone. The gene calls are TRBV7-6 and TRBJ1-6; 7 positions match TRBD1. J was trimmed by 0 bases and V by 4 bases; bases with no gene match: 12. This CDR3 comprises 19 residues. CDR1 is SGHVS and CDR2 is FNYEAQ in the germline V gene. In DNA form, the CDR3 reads TGTGCCAGCAGCTCGCGCTCAAACAGGGGAAGCTCCTATAATTCACCCCTCCACTTT. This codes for CASSSRSNRGSSYNSPLHF.

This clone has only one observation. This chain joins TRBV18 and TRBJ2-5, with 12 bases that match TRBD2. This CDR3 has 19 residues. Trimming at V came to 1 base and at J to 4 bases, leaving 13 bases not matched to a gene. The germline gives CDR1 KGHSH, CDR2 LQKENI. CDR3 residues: CASSPLWTSGTQAGETQYF. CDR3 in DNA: TGTGCCAGCTCACCACTTTGGACTAGCGGGACCCAGGCTGGAGAGACCCAGTACTTC.

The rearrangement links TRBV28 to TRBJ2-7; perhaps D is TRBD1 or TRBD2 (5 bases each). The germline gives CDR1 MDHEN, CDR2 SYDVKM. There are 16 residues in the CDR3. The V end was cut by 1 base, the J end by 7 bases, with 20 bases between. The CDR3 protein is CASSLSGAGGTSEQYF. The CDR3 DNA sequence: TGTGCCAGCAGTTTATCCGGGGCTGGAGGAACTAGTGAGCAGTACTTC.

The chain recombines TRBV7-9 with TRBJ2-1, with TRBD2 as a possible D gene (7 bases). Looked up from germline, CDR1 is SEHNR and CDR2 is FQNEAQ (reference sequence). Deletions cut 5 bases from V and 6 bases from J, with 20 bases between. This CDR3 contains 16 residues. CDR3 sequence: CASSIGPGGRANEQFF. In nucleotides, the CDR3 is TGTGCCAGCAGCATAGGGCCGGGGGGCCGAGCCAATGAGCAGTTCTTC.

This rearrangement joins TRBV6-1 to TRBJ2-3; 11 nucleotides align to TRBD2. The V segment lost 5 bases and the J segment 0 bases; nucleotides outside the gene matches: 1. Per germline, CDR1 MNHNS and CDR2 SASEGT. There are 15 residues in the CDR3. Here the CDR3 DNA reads TGTGCCAGCAGTAGACTAGCGGGGAGCACAGATACGCAGTATTTT. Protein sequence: CASSRLAGSTDTQYF.

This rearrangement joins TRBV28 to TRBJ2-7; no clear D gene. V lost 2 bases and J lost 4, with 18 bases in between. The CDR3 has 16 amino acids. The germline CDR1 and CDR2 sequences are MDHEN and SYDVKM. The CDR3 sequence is CASSLIKGVTRYEQYF. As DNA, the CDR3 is TGTGCCAGCAGTTTAATTAAAGGCGTGACCAGGTACGAGCAGTACTTC.

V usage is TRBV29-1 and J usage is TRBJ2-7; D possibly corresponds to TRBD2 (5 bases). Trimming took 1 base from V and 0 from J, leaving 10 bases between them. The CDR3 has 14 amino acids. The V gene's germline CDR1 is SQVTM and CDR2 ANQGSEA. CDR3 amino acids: CSVEARESSYEQYF. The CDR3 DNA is TGCAGCGTTGAAGCCCGGGAAAGCTCCTACGAGCAGTACTTC.

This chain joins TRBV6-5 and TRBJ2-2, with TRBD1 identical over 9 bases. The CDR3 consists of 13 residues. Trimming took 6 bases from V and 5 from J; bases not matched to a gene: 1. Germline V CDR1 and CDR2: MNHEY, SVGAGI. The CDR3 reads CASSDRGTGELFF. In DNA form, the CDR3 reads TGTGCCAGCAGCGACAGGGGGACCGGGGAGCTGTTTTTT.

CDR3 protein: CASSLEGSDTQYF. The CDR3 nucleotides are TGCGCCAGCAGCTTGGAGGGTTCAGATACGCAGTATTTT. The rearrangement joins TRBV5-1 to TRBJ2-3; D is undetermined. In germline, CDR1 is SGHRS, CDR2 YFSETQ. CDR3 size: 13 residues. The V end was cut by 0 bases, the J end by 4 bases, with 6 bases between.

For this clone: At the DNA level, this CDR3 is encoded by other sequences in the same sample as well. The CDR3 region is CASSLGVDTEAFF. CDR3 DNA: TGTGCCAGCAGCTTGGGGGTAGACACTGAAGCTTTCTTT. The gene calls are TRBV11-1 and TRBJ1-1; weak D call: TRBD1 (5 bases). The ends were cut back, 3 bases at V and 3 bases at J, with 8 bases in the middle. The CDR3 loop spans 13 amino acids. CDR1 is SGHAT, CDR2 FQDESV, per germline (reference sequence).

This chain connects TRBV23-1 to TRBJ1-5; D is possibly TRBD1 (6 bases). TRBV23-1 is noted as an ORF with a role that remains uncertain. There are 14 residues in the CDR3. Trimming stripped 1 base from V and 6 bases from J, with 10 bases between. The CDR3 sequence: CASSQWGQFQPQHF. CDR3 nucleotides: TGCGCCAGCAGTCAATGGGGGCAATTTCAGCCCCAGCATTTT.

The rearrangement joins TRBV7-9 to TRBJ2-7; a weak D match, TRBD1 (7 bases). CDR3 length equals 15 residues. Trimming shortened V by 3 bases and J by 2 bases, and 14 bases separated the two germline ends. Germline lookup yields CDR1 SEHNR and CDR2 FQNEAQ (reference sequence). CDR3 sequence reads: CASSFVEGAAYEQYF. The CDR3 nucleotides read TGTGCCAGCAGCTTCGTGGAGGGGGCGGCCTACGAGCAGTACTTC.

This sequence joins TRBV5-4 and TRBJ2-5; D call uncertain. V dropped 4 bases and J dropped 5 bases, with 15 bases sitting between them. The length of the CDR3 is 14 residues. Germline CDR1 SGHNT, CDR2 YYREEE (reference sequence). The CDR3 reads CASSKIRRPETQYF. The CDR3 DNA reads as TGTGCCAGCAGCAAAATCAGGCGTCCTGAGACCCAGTACTTC.

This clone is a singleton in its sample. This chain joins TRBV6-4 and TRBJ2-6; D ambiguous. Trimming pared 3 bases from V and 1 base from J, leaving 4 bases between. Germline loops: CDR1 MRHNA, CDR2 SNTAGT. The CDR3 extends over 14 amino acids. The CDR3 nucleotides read TGTGCCAGCAGTGAGGGATCTGGGGCCAACGTCCTGACTTTC. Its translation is CASSEGSGANVLTF.

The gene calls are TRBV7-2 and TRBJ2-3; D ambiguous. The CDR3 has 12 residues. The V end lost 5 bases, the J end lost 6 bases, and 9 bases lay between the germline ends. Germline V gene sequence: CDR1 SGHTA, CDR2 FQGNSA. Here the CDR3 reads CASSPWKDTQYF. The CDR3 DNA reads TGTGCCAGCAGCCCGTGGAAGGATACGCAGTATTTT.

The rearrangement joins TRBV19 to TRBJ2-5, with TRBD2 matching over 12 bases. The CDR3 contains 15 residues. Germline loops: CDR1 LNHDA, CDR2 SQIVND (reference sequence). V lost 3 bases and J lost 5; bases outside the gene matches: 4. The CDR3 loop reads CASSIASGGAETQYF. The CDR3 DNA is TGTGCCAGTAGTATCGCTAGCGGGGGGGCCGAGACCCAGTACTTC.

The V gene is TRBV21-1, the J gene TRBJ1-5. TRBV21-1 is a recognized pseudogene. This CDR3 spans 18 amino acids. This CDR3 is CASSKGALWEGPNQPQHF. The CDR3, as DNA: TGTGCCAGCAGCAAAGGTGCTCTCTGGGAGGGCCCAAATCAGCCCCAGCATTTT.

The CDR3 DNA is TGTGCCAGCAGTCCAGGAGGGCGGAATTCCTACGAGCAGTACTTC. This sequence encodes CASSPGGRNSYEQYF. The V and J genes are TRBV28 and TRBJ2-7; D is perhaps TRBD2 (6 bases). This CDR3 is 15 amino acids long. Trimming shortened V by 5 bases and J by 1 base, and 15 bases separated the two germline ends. Germline assignment: CDR1 MDHEN and CDR2 SYDVKM.

The CDR3 DNA sequence: TGTGCCAGCAGCCCTATCGGAGGTGCAGCTTTCTTT. This encodes CASSPIGGAAFF. The rearrangement links TRBV7-3 to TRBJ1-1; the D is unclear. Germline V gives CDR1 SGHTA, CDR2 FQGTGA. With 5 bases removed from V and 10 bases from J, the gap between germline ends came to 14 bases. The length of the CDR3 is 12 residues.

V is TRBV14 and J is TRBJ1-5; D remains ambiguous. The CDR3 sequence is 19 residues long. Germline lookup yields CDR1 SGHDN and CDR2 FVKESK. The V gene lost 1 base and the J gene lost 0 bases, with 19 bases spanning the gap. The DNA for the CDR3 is TGTGCCAGCAGCCAAGTCGCAGGTGCCGAGGGATATAGCAATCAGCCCCAGCATTTT. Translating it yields CASSQVAGAEGYSNQPQHF.

The CDR3 spells CARGKRETQYF. The CDR3 DNA reads as TGTGCCAGGGGTAAAAGAGAGACCCAGTACTTC. The gene calls are TRBV7-5 and TRBJ2-5. TRBV7-5 represents a pseudogene. The CDR3 loop spans 11 amino acids.

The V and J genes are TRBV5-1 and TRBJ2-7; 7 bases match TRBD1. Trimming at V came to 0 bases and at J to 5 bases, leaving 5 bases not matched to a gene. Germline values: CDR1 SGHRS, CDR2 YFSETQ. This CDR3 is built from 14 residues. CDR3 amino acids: CASSLVGGSNEQYF. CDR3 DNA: TGCGCCAGCAGCTTGGTAGGGGGCTCGAACGAGCAGTACTTC.

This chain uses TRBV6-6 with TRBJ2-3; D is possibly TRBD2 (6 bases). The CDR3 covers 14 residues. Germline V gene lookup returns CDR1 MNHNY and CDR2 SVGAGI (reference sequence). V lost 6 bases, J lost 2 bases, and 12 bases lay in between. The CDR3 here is CASSPSAHTDTQYF. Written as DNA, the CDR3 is TGTGCCAGCAGCCCTAGCGCCCACACAGATACGCAGTATTTT.

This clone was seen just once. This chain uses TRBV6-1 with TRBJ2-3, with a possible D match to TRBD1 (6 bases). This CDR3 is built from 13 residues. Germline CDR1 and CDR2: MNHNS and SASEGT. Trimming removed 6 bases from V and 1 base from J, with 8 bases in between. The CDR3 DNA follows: TGTGCCAGCAGATGGACAGGCACAGATACGCAGTATTTT. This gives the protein CASRWTGTDTQYF.

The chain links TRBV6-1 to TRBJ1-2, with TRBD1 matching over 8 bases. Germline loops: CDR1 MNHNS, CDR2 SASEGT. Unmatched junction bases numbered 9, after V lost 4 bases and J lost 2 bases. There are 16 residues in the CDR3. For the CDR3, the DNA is TGTGCCAGCAGTGGTCCCCAGGGACAGGTCAACTATGGCTACACCTTC. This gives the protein CASSGPQGQVNYGYTF.

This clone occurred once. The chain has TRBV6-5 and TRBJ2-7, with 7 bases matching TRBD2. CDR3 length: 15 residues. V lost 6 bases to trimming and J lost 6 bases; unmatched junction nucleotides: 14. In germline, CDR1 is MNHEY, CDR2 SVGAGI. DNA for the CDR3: TGTGCCAGCAGCGCAGCGGGACCCTTGGTAGGCGAGCAGTACTTC. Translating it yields CASSAAGPLVGEQYF.

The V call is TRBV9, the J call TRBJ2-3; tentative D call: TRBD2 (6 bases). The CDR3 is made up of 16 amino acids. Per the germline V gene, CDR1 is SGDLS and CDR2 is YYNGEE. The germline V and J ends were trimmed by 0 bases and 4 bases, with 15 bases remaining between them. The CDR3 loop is CASSVATAGLADTQYF. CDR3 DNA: TGTGCCAGCAGCGTAGCTACCGCGGGGTTGGCAGATACGCAGTATTTT.

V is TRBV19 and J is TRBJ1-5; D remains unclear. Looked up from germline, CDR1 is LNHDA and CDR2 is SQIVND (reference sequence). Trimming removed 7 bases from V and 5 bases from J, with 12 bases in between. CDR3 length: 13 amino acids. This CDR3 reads CASNFARDQPQHF. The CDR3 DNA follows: TGTGCCAGTAACTTTGCCCGGGATCAGCCCCAGCATTTT.

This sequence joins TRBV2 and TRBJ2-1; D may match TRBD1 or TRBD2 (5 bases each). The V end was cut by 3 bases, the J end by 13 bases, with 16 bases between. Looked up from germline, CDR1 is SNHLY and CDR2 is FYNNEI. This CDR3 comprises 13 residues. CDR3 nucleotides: TGTGCCAGCAGTGAGGGACCAGAGGTTGATCAGTTCTTC. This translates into CASSEGPEVDQFF.